These 23 T cell receptor beta chains originate from one sample sequenced in a study of shared clonotypes between healthy human individuals (dated by TCRdb to about 2020). The library was produced with the immunoSEQ multiplex PCR assay. The clones in this table, taken by TCRdb from immuneACCESS, are in-frame only. Not every clone is retained; where verified, under half of the shortfall comes from an unresolved V gene, and the cause of the rest is unknown. The sample records over 850,000 clones, approximately 78% of which are singletons. Around 0.6% of the sample is held by the ten biggest clonotypes. Sequenced sample: memory CD4+ T cells from PBMCs. In the paper's terms, the cell subset or site label means: CD45RA-negative fraction. The receptors were gathered from a man aged 18 to 29 in good health. Some clones in this sample may be carry-over from other donors' samples.

The table lists this clone with many counts. This rearrangement joins TRBV9 to TRBJ2-5; D perhaps matches TRBD2 (5 bases). CDR3 length: 15 amino acids. Trimming removed 1 base at V and 5 bases at J, with 15 bases between. CDR1 and CDR2 from the germline V gene are SGDLS and YYNGEE. The CDR3 here is CASSVTQVERETQYF. The CDR3 region has the DNA TGTGCCAGCAGCGTAACCCAGGTCGAGCGGGAGACCCAGTACTTC.

The table lists this clone with many counts. The chain uses TRBV5-6 and TRBJ1-4; D uncertain. V gave up 4 bases and J gave up 4 bases, with 14 bases separating them. The CDR3 is 15 amino acids. The germline CDR1 and CDR2 sequences are SGHDT and YYEEEE. The CDR3 is CASSAWRLLNEKLFF. The CDR3 DNA is TGTGCCAGCAGCGCCTGGCGGCTGCTTAATGAAAAACTGTTTTTT. Full variable domain (remainder filled in from reference TRBV5-6 and TRBJ1-4): DAGVTQSPTHLIKTRGQQVTLRCSPKSGHDTVSWYQQALGQGPQFIFQYYEEEERQRGNFPDRFSGHQFPNYSSELNVNALLLGDSALYLCASSAWRLLNEKLFFGSGTQLSVL.

The CDR3 sequence is CASRGQPNTEAFF. In DNA, the CDR3 is TGTGCCAGCCGGGGGCAGCCGAACACTGAAGCTTTCTTT. The chain recombines TRBV19 with TRBJ1-1; TRBD1 might be the D (6 bases). Per germline, CDR1 LNHDA and CDR2 SQIVND (reference sequence). V gave up 9 bases and J gave up 1 base, with 12 bases separating them. This CDR3 has 13 residues. Full variable domain (missing parts from reference TRBV19 and TRBJ1-1): DGGITQSPKYLFRKEGQNVTLSCEQNLNHDAMYWYRQDPGQGLRLIYYSQIVNDFQKGDIAEGYSVSREKKESFPLTVTSAQKNPTAFYLCASRGQPNTEAFFGQGTRLTVV.

There are a few counts of this clone. This chain uses TRBV28 with TRBJ1-1, with D uncertain. This CDR3 contains 15 residues. Germline values: CDR1 MDHEN, CDR2 SYDVKM. With 6 bases removed from V and 1 base from J, the gap between germline ends came to 15 bases. The CDR3 region has the DNA TGTGCCAGCAGCCGCAGGAGCCTTTCGAACACTGAAGCTTTCTTT. Amino acids: CASSRRSLSNTEAFF.

The V call is TRBV11-3, the J call TRBJ1-1, with D tentatively TRBD1 (5 bases). V gave up 6 bases and J gave up 2 bases, with 13 bases separating them. The CDR3 runs to 14 residues. Per germline, CDR1 SGHNT and CDR2 YENEEA. The CDR3, as DNA: TGTGCCAGCAGTACTGGACAAGTTAACACTGAAGCTTTCTTT. Translating it yields CASSTGQVNTEAFF.

This clone appeared a few times. The CDR3 loop reads CASSSRDRTSYEQYF. CDR3 DNA sequence: TGTGCCAGCAGCTCCCGGGACAGGACCTCCTACGAGCAGTACTTC. J is TRBJ2-7 and V is TRBV7-2; TRBD1 aligns across 8 bases. The CDR3 extends over 15 amino acids. V gave up 4 bases and J gave up 0 bases; unmatched junction bases: 5. Germline V CDR1 and CDR2: SGHTA, FQGNSA.

The chain recombines TRBV5-1 with TRBJ2-1; the D gene is possibly TRBD1 (5 bases). The CDR3 contains 14 residues. Germline V gene lookup returns CDR1 SGHRS and CDR2 YFSETQ. The V end lost 7 bases, the J end lost 1 base, and 12 bases lay between the germline ends. The CDR3 sequence is CASRTQTSYNEQFF. CDR3 bases: TGCGCCAGCCGGACACAAACATCCTACAATGAGCAGTTCTTC.

This clone was picked up a small number of times. This rearrangement joins TRBV28 to TRBJ1-2; the D gene is possibly TRBD1 (5 bases). In germline, CDR1 is MDHEN, CDR2 SYDVKM. Deletions cut 8 bases from V and 7 bases from J, with 17 bases between. The CDR3 has 13 residues. The CDR3 region is CASAGPGTAGYTF. CDR3 nucleotide sequence: TGTGCCAGCGCGGGCCCAGGGACGGCTGGCTACACCTTC.

V usage is TRBV29-1 and J usage is TRBJ2-5; 12 bases align to TRBD2. Germline-derived CDR1 and CDR2 are SQVTM and ANQGSEA. This CDR3 has 14 amino acids. Germline trimming cut 2 bases from V and 4 bases from J; bases unmatched to any gene: 2. The CDR3 is CSVEPGLAGETQYF. The CDR3 DNA reads TGCAGCGTTGAACCGGGACTAGCGGGAGAGACCCAGTACTTC.

The chain links TRBV5-1 to TRBJ2-5; TRBD1 matches 7 bases. There are 14 residues in the CDR3. J gave up 4 bases and V 5 bases, and 8 bases lay outside the gene matches. Germline V gives CDR1 SGHRS, CDR2 YFSETQ. The CDR3 is CASRGQGVSETQYF. The CDR3 nucleotides are TGCGCCAGCAGAGGGCAGGGGGTATCAGAGACCCAGTACTTC.

This clone has more than one count but fewer than ten. J is TRBJ1-4 and V is TRBV28; D might be TRBD1 (5 bases). CDR3 length: 13 residues. CDR1 and CDR2 from the germline V gene are MDHEN and SYDVKM. V lost 3 bases to trimming and J lost 5 bases, with 7 bases between them. The CDR3 DNA sequence: TGTGCCAGCAGTTTTCGGGGGAATGAAAAACTGTTTTTT. Translating gives CASSFRGNEKLFF.

This clone was observed once. Given a much more abundant clone one base away, this may be a read error. This chain connects TRBV28 to TRBJ1-2, with a weak D call TRBD1 (5 bases). Germline CDR1 and CDR2: MDHEN and SYDVKM. The V end was cut by 10 bases, the J end by 2 bases, with 11 bases between. The CDR3 loop spans 12 amino acids. The CDR3 region has the DNA TGTGCCATCGGGACCCTCAACTATGGCTACACCTTC. Residues: CAIGTLNYGYTF.

J is TRBJ1-1 and V is TRBV7-9, with D hard to call. CDR1 and CDR2 from the germline V gene are SEHNR and FQNEAQ (reference sequence). This CDR3 is 12 amino acids long. With 6 bases removed from V and 7 bases from J, the gap between germline ends came to 12 bases. DNA of the CDR3: TGTGCCAGCAGTCTCGAGTATGATGAAGCTTTCTTT. Translating it yields CASSLEYDEAFF.

The CDR3 DNA reads as TGTGCCAGCAGCAGTGGGGAGCTGTTTTTT. It encodes CASSSGELFF. The rearrangement uses TRBV7-8 and TRBJ2-2; D unclear. Between the trimmed V and J ends, which lost 5 bases and 8 bases, there was a span of 3 bases. Germline assignment: CDR1 SGHVS and CDR2 FQNEAQ. This CDR3 has 10 amino acids.

This chain links TRBV28 with TRBJ2-7; the D gene is possibly TRBD1 (6 bases). This CDR3 is built from 13 residues. V was shortened by 8 bases and J by 3 bases, with 14 bases between the two germline ends. Germline V CDR1 and CDR2: MDHEN, SYDVKM. The CDR3 loop is CASGTRRSYEQYF. The CDR3 DNA reads TGTGCCAGCGGGACACGGAGGAGCTACGAGCAGTACTTC.

The chain links TRBV6-5 to TRBJ1-3, with a tentative D call TRBD1 (5 bases). This CDR3 comprises 13 residues. Trimming shortened V by 7 bases and J by 8 bases, and 15 bases separated the two germline ends. The germline V gene has CDR1 MNHEY and CDR2 SVGAGI. In DNA, the CDR3 is TGTGCCAGCACAAACGTGGGGGAGTACACCATATATTTT. It encodes CASTNVGEYTIYF.

The V and J genes are TRBV11-3 and TRBJ2-5; D uncertain. The CDR3 totals 13 residues. Between the trimmed V and J ends, which lost 6 bases and 7 bases, there was a span of 15 bases. CDR1 SGHNT and CDR2 YENEEA come from the germline V gene. This CDR3 reads CASSWTLTGTQYF. Written as DNA, the CDR3 is TGTGCCAGCAGTTGGACCTTAACGGGGACCCAGTACTTC.

The chain recombines TRBV7-9 with TRBJ1-4, with D possibly matching TRBD1 (6 bases). The germline V gene has CDR1 SEHNR and CDR2 FQNEAQ (reference sequence). V was shortened by 4 bases and J by 2 bases, with 20 bases between the two germline ends. The CDR3 extends over 18 amino acids. The CDR3 DNA reads as TGTGCCAGCAGCTCCTTCGGTGGGGGCCCGACGACTAATGAAAAACTGTTTTTT. Amino acid sequence: CASSSFGGGPTTNEKLFF.

The chain is built from TRBV7-9 and TRBJ2-1, with a possible D match to TRBD2 (5 bases). The germline V gene encodes CDR1 SEHNR and CDR2 FQNEAQ (reference sequence). V gave up 3 bases and J gave up 8 bases, with 14 bases separating them. This CDR3 comprises 14 residues. CDR3 sequence (DNA): TGTGCCAGCAGCTTGTCGGCGGGCCCTTATGAGCAGTTCTTC. Its protein product is CASSLSAGPYEQFF.

This clone showed up just once. The chain has TRBV29-1 and TRBJ2-3; TRBD2 agrees at 10 bases. Losses at the gene ends were 5 bases for V and 8 bases for J; bases not matched to a gene: 10. CDR1 is SQVTM, CDR2 ANQGSEA, per germline. The CDR3 has 14 amino acids. Here the CDR3 reads CSVFPTSGSSTQYF. Written as DNA, the CDR3 is TGCAGCGTTTTTCCGACTAGCGGGTCCAGTACGCAGTATTTT.

The CDR3 coding sequence is TGTGCCAGCAGCTTCGACGGCCCCGGGGAGCAGTACTTC. Protein: CASSFDGPGEQYF. The V gene is TRBV11-1, the J gene TRBJ2-7; unclear D gene. Trimming stripped 3 bases from V and 7 bases from J, with 13 bases between. From germline, CDR1 is SGHAT and CDR2 FQDESV (reference sequence). The CDR3 sequence is 13 residues long.

This chain joins TRBV27 and TRBJ1-1; D remains unclear. The V gene lost 7 bases and the J gene lost 0 bases, with 6 bases spanning the gap. Germline CDR1 reads MNHEY; CDR2 reads SMNVEV (reference sequence). The CDR3 totals 12 residues. CDR3 nucleotides: TGTGCCAGCAAACAGATGAACACTGAAGCTTTCTTT. Translation gives CASKQMNTEAFF.

The table lists this clone with a few counts. The CDR3 is CASSDRGNTGELFF. DNA of the CDR3: TGTGCCAGCAGCGACAGGGGGAACACCGGGGAGCTGTTTTTT. The V gene is TRBV9, the J gene TRBJ2-2; 7 positions agree with TRBD1. Germline V gene data show CDR1 as SGDLS and CDR2 as YYNGEE. Trimming at V came to 3 bases and at J to 1 base, leaving 0 bases not matched to a gene. The CDR3 length is 14 residues. The full variable domain, with the rest looked up from reference TRBV9 and TRBJ2-2, is DSGVTQTPKHLITATGQRVTLRCSPRSGDLSVYWYQQSLDQGLQFLIQYYNGEERAKGNILERFSAQQFPDLHSELNLSSLELGDSALYFCASSDRGNTGELFFGEGSRLTVL.